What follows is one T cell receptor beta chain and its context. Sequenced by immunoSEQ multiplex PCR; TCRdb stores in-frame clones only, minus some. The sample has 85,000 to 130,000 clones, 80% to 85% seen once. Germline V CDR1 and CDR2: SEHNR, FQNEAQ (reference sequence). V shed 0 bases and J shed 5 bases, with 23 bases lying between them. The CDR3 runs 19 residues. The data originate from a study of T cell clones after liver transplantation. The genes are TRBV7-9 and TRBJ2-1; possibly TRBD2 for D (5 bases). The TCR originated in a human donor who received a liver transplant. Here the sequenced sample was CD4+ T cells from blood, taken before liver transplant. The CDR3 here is CASSLARRRETNNNNEQFF. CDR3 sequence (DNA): TGTGCCAGCAGCTTAGCGAGGAGGAGAGAAACCAATAATAACAATGAGCAGTTCTTC.